A selection of T cell receptor beta chains follows, all from one sample in a study of vaccination effects on CD4 cells after COVID-19. Profiling relied on immunoSEQ multiplex PCR, and the TCRdb table lists in-frame clones only, not all of them. Found here are under 30,000 clones, about 70% of them singletons; the top ten hold about 20%. Their antigen targets remain unknown. This sample comprised CD4+ T cells from PBMCs cultured with HCoV-NL63 spike peptides, obtained before COVID-19 vaccination. The source is a human donor who received a COVID-19 vaccine. Both conserved end residues are part of each CDR3. D genes are given only for firm matches. Expanded clones are given a class, and other clones once, few, many or no size at all.

size,J,D,V,DNA,CDR3
few,TRBJ2-2,.,TRBV11-2,TGTGCCAGCAGCTTGGGGGCCACCACCCTCACCGGGGAGCTGTTTTTT,CASSLGATTLTGELFF
.,TRBJ1-2,.,TRBV6-1,TGTGCCAGCAGTGAAGCGGTGGCCGAGTCCCACTATGGCTACACCTTC,CASSEAVAESHYGYTF
.,TRBJ1-1,.,TRBV5-1,TGCGCCAGCAGCTCCCCTTCGCGGTTCTCACGTATCCCGAACACTGAAGCTTTCTTT,CASSSPSRFSRIPNTEAFF
.,TRBJ2-1,.,TRBV6-1,TGTGCCAGCAGTGAGCTTAGAGGGTTCTTC,CASSELRGFF
.,TRBJ2-5,.,TRBV7-2,TGTGCCAGCAGCCGGTTGGTGGGGTACCAAGAGACCCAGTACTTC,CASSRLVGYQETQYF
.,TRBJ1-4,.,TRBV5-1,TGCGCCAGCAGCTTGGAGGGCGGAGCAACTAATGAAAAACTGTTTTTT,CASSLEGGATNEKLFF
.,TRBJ2-3,TRBD2,TRBV20-1,TGCAGTGCTAGTGAAGGGACTAGCGGTAGCACAGATACGCAGTATTTT,CSASEGTSGSTDTQYF
.,TRBJ2-5,.,TRBV4-2,TGTGCCAGCAGCCAAGACCCGAGAGAGACCCAGTACTTC,CASSQDPRETQYF
large,TRBJ1-1,.,TRBV7-3,TGTGCCAGCAGCTCACAGATGAACACTGAAGCTTTCTTT,CASSSQMNTEAFF
few,TRBJ1-6,.,TRBV11-2,TGTGCCAGCAGCTTGGCCGGGACACTTTATAATTCACCCCTCCACTTT,CASSLAGTLYNSPLHF
medium-sized,TRBJ1-1,.,TRBV3-1/TRBV3-2,TGTGCCAGCAGCCTGAGAGGGGGCACTGAAGCTTTCTTT,CASSLRGGTEAFF
.,TRBJ1-3,.,TRBV4-3,TGCGCCAGCAGCCAAGTGGGAAACACCATATATTTT,CASSQVGNTIYF
medium-sized,TRBJ1-1,.,TRBV4-1,TGCGCCAGCAGCCTAACGGAAACGGGGGGCAGGGCTGAAGCTTTCTTT,CASSLTETGGRAEAFF
.,TRBJ2-2,TRBD1,TRBV6-5,TGTGCCAGCAGTTACGGGGACAGGAACACCGGGGAGCTGTTTTTT,CASSYGDRNTGELFF
.,TRBJ1-2,.,TRBV3-1/TRBV3-2,TGTGCCAGCAGCCAAGATCGTAACATGGGCTACACCTTC,CASSQDRNMGYTF
.,TRBJ1-5,TRBD1,TRBV6-5,TGTGCCATTATGGACAGGGGGATAAGTCAGCCCCAGCATTTT,CAIMDRGISQPQHF
.,TRBJ2-7,.,TRBV2,TGTGCCAGCATAATGCGGGCGAACTCCTACGAGCAGTACTTC,CASIMRANSYEQYF
.,TRBJ1-1,.,TRBV25-1,TGTGCCAGCAGTGAATTGCTGTCTTTCTCTGAAGCTTTCTTT,CASSELLSFSEAFF
.,TRBJ2-3,.,TRBV7-9,TGTGCCAGCAGCTTACAGACAGGCGGATACACAGATACGCAGTATTTT,CASSLQTGGYTDTQYF
.,TRBJ1-3,TRBD1,TRBV6-5,TGTGCCAGCAGCAAGGACAGGGAAGGAAACACCATATATTTT,CASSKDREGNTIYF
.,TRBJ2-6,.,TRBV6-2/TRBV6-3,TGTGCCAGCAGTTACGCTCCAATCTCTGGGGCCAACGTCCTGACTTTC,CASSYAPISGANVLTF
.,TRBJ2-6,.,TRBV5-1,TGCGCCAGCAGCTCCCCAGCGACACCGGGATCTGGGGCCAACGTCCTGACTTTC,CASSSPATPGSGANVLTF